A selection of T cell receptor beta chains follows, all from one sample in a study of T cell responses to AZD1222 COVID-19 vaccine. Assay used: immunoSEQ multiplex PCR; TCRdb lists only in-frame clones, some missing. The sample consists of some 150,000 clones, just over 90% of them appearing once. Here the sequenced sample was peripheral blood, taken on day 0 of AZD1222 vaccination. The receptors come from an adult in good health. Both conserved end residues are part of each CDR3. The D gene is left open where the match is weak. Clone size, where shown, is once, few, many, or a class for clones that have expanded.

TRBD1 | - | TRBJ2-1 | TRBV18 | CASSPGSGGSYNEQFF | TGTGCCAGCTCACCGGGTTCAGGGGGCTCCTACAATGAGCAGTTCTTC
- | - | TRBJ2-3 | TRBV4-1 | CASSQELTSTDTQYF | TGCGCCAGCAGCCAAGAACTCACTAGCACAGATACGCAGTATTTT
TRBD1 | - | TRBJ1-5 | TRBV19 | CASSITGASQPQHF | TGTGCCAGTAGTATTACAGGGGCGAGTCAGCCCCAGCATTTT
TRBD2 | - | TRBJ2-3 | TRBV2 | CASSEVWGGDTQYF | TGTGCCAGCAGTGAAGTTTGGGGGGGAGATACGCAGTATTTT
TRBD1 | - | TRBJ2-2 | TRBV5-1 | CASSLRTGGMAGELFF | TGCGCCAGCAGCTTGAGGACAGGGGGCATGGCCGGGGAGCTGTTTTTT
TRBD2 | - | TRBJ2-3 | TRBV5-1 | CASSFTSGSTDTQYF | TGCGCCAGCAGCTTTACTAGCGGGAGCACAGATACGCAGTATTTT
TRBD2 | few | TRBJ2-7 | TRBV5-5 | CASSFRGRTSRSYEQYF | TGTGCCAGCAGCTTCCGAGGAAGGACTAGCCGCTCCTACGAGCAGTACTTC
- | - | TRBJ1-2 | TRBV5-5 | CASSLGGPKAFTGYGYTF | TGTGCCAGCAGCTTGGGCGGACCTAAAGCTTTTACTGGCTATGGCTACACCTTC
- | - | TRBJ1-1 | TRBV7-9 | CASSYDGMNTEAFF | TGTGCCAGCAGTTACGACGGGATGAACACTGAAGCTTTCTTT
- | - | TRBJ1-1 | TRBV6-5 | CASRNGRFQNGEAFF | TGTGCCAGCCGGAACGGTCGTTTTCAGAACGGTGAAGCTTTCTTT
- | - | TRBJ1-2 | TRBV15 | CATSRDGLDYGYTF | TGTGCCACCAGCAGAGACGGCTTGGACTATGGCTACACCTTC
- | - | TRBJ1-4 | TRBV14 | CASSQGATNEKLFF | TGTGCCAGCAGCCAAGGGGCAACTAATGAAAAACTGTTTTTT
- | few | TRBJ2-7 | TRBV7-8 | CASSPRPSTEQYF | TGTGCCAGCAGCCCTCGACCGTCCACGGAGCAGTACTTC
- | - | TRBJ1-1 | TRBV7-3 | CASNQGGGTEAFF | TGTGCCAGCAACCAGGGTGGAGGCACTGAAGCTTTCTTT
TRBD2 | - | TRBJ2-1 | TRBV7-6 | CASSSGGTRPSPYNEQFF | TGTGCCAGCAGCTCCGGGGGGACTAGGCCCTCACCTTACAATGAGCAGTTCTTC
- | - | TRBJ1-6 | TRBV2 | CASTGGYNSPLHF | TGTGCCAGCACCGGGGGATACAATTCACCCCTCCACTTT
- | - | TRBJ1-5 | TRBV7-2 | CASSTGASNQPQHF | TGTGCCAGCAGTACTGGAGCTAGCAATCAGCCCCAGCATTTT
TRBD1 | - | TRBJ1-2 | TRBV19 | CASTRAGTGYGYTF | TGTGCCAGTACGCGAGCTGGGACAGGCTATGGCTACACCTTC
- | - | TRBJ1-1 | TRBV4-2 | CASSQEGPSSGTEAFF | TGTGCCAGCAGCCAAGAAGGTCCCTCCAGCGGCACTGAAGCTTTCTTT
TRBD2 | - | TRBJ2-3 | TRBV4-1 | CASSQEGTSEQYF | TGCGCCAGCAGCCAAGAGGGCACTAGCGAGCAGTATTTT
- | - | TRBJ2-1 | TRBV7-3 | CASSSPPGNEQFF | TGTGCCAGCAGCTCGCCCCCCGGCAATGAGCAGTTCTTC
- | - | TRBJ1-3 | TRBV28 | CASSLPGQNTIYF | TGTGCCAGCAGTTTACCCGGCCAGAACACCATATATTTT
TRBD1 | - | TRBJ2-7 | TRBV2 | CASSNRDRAYEQYF | TGTGCCAGCAGTAACCGGGACAGGGCCTACGAGCAGTACTTC
- | - | TRBJ1-6 | TRBV5-4 | CASSLGDSPLHF | TGTGCCAGCAGCTTAGGGGATTCACCCCTCCACTTT
- | - | TRBJ1-5 | TRBV28 | CASRQGSRNQPQHF | TGTGCCAGCAGACAGGGATCGCGCAATCAGCCCCAGCATTTT
- | - | TRBJ2-3 | TRBV12-3/TRBV12-4 | CASSLRDTDTQYF | TGTGCCAGCAGTTTAAGAGATACAGATACGCAGTATTTT
- | once | TRBJ1-1 | TRBV7-9 | CASSLVENTEAFF | TGTGCCAGCAGCTTAGTTGAGAACACTGAAGCTTTCTTT
TRBD2 | - | TRBJ2-1 | TRBV11-2 | CASSFGGGASSYNEQFF | TGTGCCAGCAGCTTCGGCGGGGGGGCGAGCTCCTACAATGAGCAGTTCTTC
- | once | TRBJ1-4 | TRBV7-2 | CASSFGTPNEKLFF | TGTGCCAGCAGCTTTGGGACACCGAATGAAAAACTGTTTTTT
TRBD2 | once | TRBJ2-5 | TRBV7-9 | CASSLDSGGPGTQYF | TGTGCCAGCAGCTTAGATAGCGGGGGTCCCGGGACCCAGTACTTC
TRBD2 | - | TRBJ2-6 | TRBV5-1 | CASTGTSGGSGANVLTF | TGCGCCAGCACCGGGACTAGCGGGGGCTCTGGGGCCAACGTCCTGACTTTC
- | - | TRBJ2-1 | TRBV2 | CASSVQGGPYNEQFF | TGTGCCAGCAGCGTTCAGGGGGGCCCCTACAATGAGCAGTTCTTC
- | - | TRBJ2-2 | TRBV20-1 | CSASPGGPTGELFF | TGCAGTGCTAGTCCCGGGGGTCCCACCGGGGAGCTGTTTTTT
- | - | TRBJ1-1 | TRBV6-4 | CASSERENTEAFF | TGTGCCAGCAGTGAACGGGAGAACACTGAAGCTTTCTTT
- | - | TRBJ1-2 | TRBV7-2 | CASSFSTYGYTF | TGTGCCAGCAGCTTCTCCACCTATGGCTACACCTTC
- | - | TRBJ1-2 | TRBV3-1/TRBV3-2 | CASSQGVSSYGYTF | TGTGCCAGCAGCCAAGGCGTCAGCTCCTATGGCTACACCTTC
TRBD2 | - | TRBJ2-7 | TRBV3-1/TRBV3-2 | CASSQGAGDSYEQYF | TGTGCCAGCAGCCAGGGAGCGGGGGACTCCTACGAGCAGTACTTC
TRBD2 | - | TRBJ2-3 | TRBV4-1 | CASSQERGRGGTDTQYF | TGCGCCAGCAGCCAAGAGCGGGGGAGAGGCGGCACAGATACGCAGTATTTT
- | - | TRBJ1-6 | TRBV21-1 | CASPWRWKNSPLHF | TGTGCCAGCCCATGGAGATGGAAAAATTCACCCCTCCACTTT
TRBD2 | - | TRBJ2-1 | TRBV3-1/TRBV3-2 | CASSQQLAGGYNEQFF | TGTGCCAGCAGCCAACAACTAGCGGGGGGTTACAATGAGCAGTTCTTC
- | once | TRBJ2-7 | TRBV2 | CASSGDTVYEQYF | TGTGCCAGCAGTGGCGACACCGTCTACGAGCAGTACTTC
- | - | TRBJ2-4 | TRBV4-1 | CASSQDDTGGYIQYF | TGCGCCAGCAGCCAAGATGACACAGGAGGGTACATTCAGTACTTC
- | - | TRBJ1-1 | TRBV3-1/TRBV3-2 | CASSQDLGHTEAFF | TGTGCCAGCAGCCAAGATTTAGGGCACACTGAAGCTTTCTTT
TRBD2 | - | TRBJ2-1 | TRBV3-1/TRBV3-2 | CASSQDGAGYNEQFF | TGTGCCAGCAGCCAAGATGGAGCGGGGTACAATGAGCAGTTCTTC
- | - | TRBJ1-4 | TRBV27 | CASSDRKKLFF | TGTGCCAGCAGTGACCGAAAAAAACTGTTTTTT
- | - | TRBJ1-2 | TRBV15 | CATSRDSGQGADYGYTF | -
- | - | TRBJ2-4 | TRBV18 | CASSTNMGAMAKNIQYF | TGTGCCAGCTCAACGAACATGGGGGCGATGGCCAAAAACATTCAGTACTTC
- | - | TRBJ2-3 | TRBV30 | CAWSLSSGRDTQYF | TGTGCCTGGAGTTTAAGTAGCGGTCGTGATACGCAGTATTTT
- | - | TRBJ1-6 | TRBV3-1/TRBV3-2 | CASSKLQSNSPLHF | TGTGCCAGCAGCAAATTACAGAGTAATTCACCCCTCCACTTT
TRBD1 | - | TRBJ1-4 | TRBV19 | CASSDRGAANEKLFF | TGTGCCAGTAGTGACAGGGGCGCGGCTAATGAAAAACTGTTTTTT
- | - | TRBJ2-7 | TRBV11-2 | CASSLTFGGVHHEQYF | TGTGCCAGCAGCTTAACGTTTGGCGGGGTCCACCACGAGCAGTACTTC
TRBD1 | - | TRBJ1-3 | TRBV9 | CASSAGQLSGNTIYF | TGTGCCAGCAGCGCGGGACAGCTCTCTGGAAACACCATATATTTT
- | - | TRBJ2-7 | TRBV10-3 | CAISDRTFEQYF | TGTGCCATCAGTGACAGGACGTTCGAGCAGTACTTC
TRBD1 | once | TRBJ2-1 | TRBV5-4 | CASSPQGSEQFF | TGTGCCAGCAGCCCACAGGGGTCGGAGCAGTTCTTC
TRBD1 | once | TRBJ1-1 | TRBV7-9 | CASIPGGTNTEAFF | TGTGCCAGCATCCCAGGGGGGACTAACACTGAAGCTTTCTTT
- | once | TRBJ2-7 | TRBV2 | CASSEALGQRYEQYF | TGTGCCAGCAGTGAAGCGCTCGGACAGCGCTACGAGCAGTACTTC
TRBD1 | once | TRBJ2-3 | TRBV2 | CASSEFLLTAFDRDRYTQYF | TGTGCCAGCAGTGAATTTTTATTGACGGCTTTTGACAGGGATCGATATACGCAGTATTTT
- | - | TRBJ2-6 | TRBV5-4 | CASSLAITGANVLTF | TGTGCCAGCAGCTTGGCCATAACTGGGGCCAACGTCCTGACTTTC
- | - | TRBJ1-6 | TRBV4-1 | CASSQDPNSPLHF | TGCGCCAGCAGCCAAGATCCTAATTCACCCCTCCACTTT